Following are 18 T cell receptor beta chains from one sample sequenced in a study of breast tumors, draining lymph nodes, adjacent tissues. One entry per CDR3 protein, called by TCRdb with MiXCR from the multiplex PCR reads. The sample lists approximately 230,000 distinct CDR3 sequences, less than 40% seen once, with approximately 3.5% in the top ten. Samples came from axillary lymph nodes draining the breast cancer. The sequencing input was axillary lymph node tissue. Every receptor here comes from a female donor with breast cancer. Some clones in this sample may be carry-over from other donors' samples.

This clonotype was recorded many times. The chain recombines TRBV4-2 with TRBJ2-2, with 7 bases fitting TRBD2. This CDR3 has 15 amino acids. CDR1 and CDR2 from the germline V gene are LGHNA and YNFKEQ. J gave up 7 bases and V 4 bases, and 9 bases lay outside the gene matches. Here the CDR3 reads CASSRGEGHNGELFF. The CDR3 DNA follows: TGTGCCAGCAGCCGGGGGGAGGGCCATAACGGGGAGCTGTTTTTT.

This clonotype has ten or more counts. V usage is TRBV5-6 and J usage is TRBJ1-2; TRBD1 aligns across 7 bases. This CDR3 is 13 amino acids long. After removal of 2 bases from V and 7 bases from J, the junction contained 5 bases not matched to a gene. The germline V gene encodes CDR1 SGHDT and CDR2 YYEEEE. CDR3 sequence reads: CASSFGTVPGYTF. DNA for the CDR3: TGTGCCAGCAGCTTTGGGACAGTCCCTGGCTACACCTTC.

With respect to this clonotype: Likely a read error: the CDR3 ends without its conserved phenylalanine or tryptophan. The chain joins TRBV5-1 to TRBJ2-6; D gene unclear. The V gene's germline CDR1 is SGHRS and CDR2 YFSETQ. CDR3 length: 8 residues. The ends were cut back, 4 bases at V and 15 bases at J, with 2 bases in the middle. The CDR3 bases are TGCGCCAGCAGCGACCTGACTAGC. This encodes CASSDLTS.

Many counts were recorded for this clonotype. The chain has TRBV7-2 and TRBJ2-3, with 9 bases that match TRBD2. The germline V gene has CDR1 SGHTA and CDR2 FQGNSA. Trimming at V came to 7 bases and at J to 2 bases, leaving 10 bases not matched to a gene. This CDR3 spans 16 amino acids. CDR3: CASTQGERGDTDTQYF. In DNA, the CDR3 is TGTGCCAGCACCCAGGGGGAGCGGGGGGACACAGATACGCAGTATTTT.

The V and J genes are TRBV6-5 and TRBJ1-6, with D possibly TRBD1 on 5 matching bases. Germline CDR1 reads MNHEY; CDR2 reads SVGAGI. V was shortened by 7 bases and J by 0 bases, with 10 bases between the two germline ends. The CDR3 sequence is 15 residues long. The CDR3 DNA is TGTGCCAGCAAGCACAGGAGCTCCTATAATTCACCCCTCCACTTT. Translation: CASKHRSSYNSPLHF.

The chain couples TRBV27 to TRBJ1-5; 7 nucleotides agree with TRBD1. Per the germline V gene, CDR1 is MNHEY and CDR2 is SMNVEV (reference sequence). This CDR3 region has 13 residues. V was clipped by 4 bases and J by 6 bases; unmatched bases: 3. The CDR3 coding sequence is TGTGCCAGCAGTTACAGACAGGGTCAGCCCCAGCATTTT. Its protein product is CASSYRQGQPQHF.

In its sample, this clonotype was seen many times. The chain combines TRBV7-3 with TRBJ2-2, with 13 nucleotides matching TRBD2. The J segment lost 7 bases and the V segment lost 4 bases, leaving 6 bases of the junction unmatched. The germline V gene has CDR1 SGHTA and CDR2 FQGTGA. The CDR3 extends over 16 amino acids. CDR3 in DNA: TGTGCCAGCAGCTCCGGCACTAGCGGGAGGGTCGGGGAGCTGTTTTTT. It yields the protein CASSSGTSGRVGELFF.

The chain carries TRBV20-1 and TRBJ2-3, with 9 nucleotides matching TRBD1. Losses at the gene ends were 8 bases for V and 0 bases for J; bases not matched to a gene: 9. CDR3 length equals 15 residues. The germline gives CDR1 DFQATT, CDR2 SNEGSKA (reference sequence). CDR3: CSKQGAPGSTDTQYF. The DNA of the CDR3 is TGCAGTAAACAGGGGGCGCCGGGAAGCACAGATACGCAGTATTTT.

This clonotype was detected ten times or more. In DNA form, the CDR3 reads TGTGCCAGCCAGGGTGTCGGAGCGAACACCGGGGAGCTGTTTTTT. It is translated as CASQGVGANTGELFF. The chain couples TRBV7-9 to TRBJ2-2; possibly TRBD1 for D (5 bases). Trimming left V 8 bases short and J 0 bases short, with 13 bases between. Looked up from germline, CDR1 is SEHNR and CDR2 is FQNEAQ (reference sequence). The CDR3 is made up of 15 amino acids.

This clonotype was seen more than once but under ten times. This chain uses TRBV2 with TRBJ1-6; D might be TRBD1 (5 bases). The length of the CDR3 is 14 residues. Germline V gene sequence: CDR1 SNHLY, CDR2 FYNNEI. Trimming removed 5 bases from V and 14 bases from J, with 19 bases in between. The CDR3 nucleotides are TGTGCCAGCAGTTCGTTCCAGGGTGCACGGACCCTCCACTTT. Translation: CASSSFQGARTLHF.

The CDR3 loop reads CSASPSGRDAETQYF. DNA for the CDR3: TGCAGTGCTAGTCCCAGCGGGAGGGACGCAGAGACCCAGTACTTC. The chain combines TRBV20-1 with TRBJ2-5, with 10 bases aligning to TRBD2. CDR3 length: 15 residues. Looked up from germline, CDR1 is DFQATT and CDR2 is SNEGSKA (reference sequence). The V and J ends lost 3 bases and 4 bases, in that order; junction bases with no gene match: 8.

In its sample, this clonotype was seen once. The DNA for the CDR3 is TGTGCCAGCAGCTTTGGACAGAGCTCTGGAAACACCTTC. As protein: CASSFGQSSGNTF. The chain recombines TRBV7-2 with TRBJ1-2; possible D gene TRBD1, 6 bases. The V gene lost 3 bases and the J gene lost 12 bases, with 17 bases spanning the gap. The germline V gene encodes CDR1 SGHTA and CDR2 FQGNSA. The CDR3 covers 13 residues.

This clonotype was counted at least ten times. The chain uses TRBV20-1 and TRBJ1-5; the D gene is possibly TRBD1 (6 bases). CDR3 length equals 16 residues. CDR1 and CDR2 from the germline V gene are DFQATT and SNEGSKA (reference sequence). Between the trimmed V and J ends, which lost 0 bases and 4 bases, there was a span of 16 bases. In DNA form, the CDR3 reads TGCAGTGCTAGAGATTCCGGGGGCTCTAGGAATCAGCCCCAGCATTTT. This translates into CSARDSGGSRNQPQHF.

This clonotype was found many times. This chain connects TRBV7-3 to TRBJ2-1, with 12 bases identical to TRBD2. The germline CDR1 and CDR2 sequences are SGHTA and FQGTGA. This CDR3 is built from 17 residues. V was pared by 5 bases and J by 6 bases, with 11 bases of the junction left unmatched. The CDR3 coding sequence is TGTGCCAGCAGCCGTAATGGTCGACTAGCGGGAGTCAATGAGCAGTTCTTC. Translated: CASSRNGRLAGVNEQFF. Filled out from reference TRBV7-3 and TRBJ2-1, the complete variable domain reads GAGVSQTPSNKVTEKGKYVELRCDPISGHTALYWYRQSLGQGPEFLIYFQGTGAADDSGLPNDRFFAVRPEGSVSTLKIQRTERGDSAVYLCASSRNGRLAGVNEQFFGPGTRLTVL.

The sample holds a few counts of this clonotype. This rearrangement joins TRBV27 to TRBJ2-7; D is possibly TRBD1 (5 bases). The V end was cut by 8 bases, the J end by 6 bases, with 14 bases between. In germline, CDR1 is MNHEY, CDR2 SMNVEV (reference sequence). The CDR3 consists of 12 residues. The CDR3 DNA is TGTGCCAGCGGCGACAGATGGGGCGAGCAGTACTTC. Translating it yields CASGDRWGEQYF.

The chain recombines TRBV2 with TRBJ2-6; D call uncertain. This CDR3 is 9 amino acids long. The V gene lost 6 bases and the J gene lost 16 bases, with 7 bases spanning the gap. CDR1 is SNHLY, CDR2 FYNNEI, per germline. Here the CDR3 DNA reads TGTGCCAGCAGCCAAGATCTGACTTTC. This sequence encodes CASSQDLTF.

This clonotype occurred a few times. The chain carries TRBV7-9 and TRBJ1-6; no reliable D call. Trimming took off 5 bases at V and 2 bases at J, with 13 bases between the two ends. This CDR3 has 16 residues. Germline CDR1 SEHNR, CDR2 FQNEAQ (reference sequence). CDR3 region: CASSDPGRPYNSPLHF. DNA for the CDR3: TGTGCCAGCAGCGACCCAGGTCGACCCTATAATTCACCCCTCCACTTT.

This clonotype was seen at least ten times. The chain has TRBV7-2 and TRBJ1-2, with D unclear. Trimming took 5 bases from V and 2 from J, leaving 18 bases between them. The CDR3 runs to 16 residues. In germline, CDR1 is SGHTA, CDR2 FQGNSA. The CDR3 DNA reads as TGTGCCAGCAGCCTACACCGGGGTGGGGTGAACTATGGCTACACCTTC. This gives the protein CASSLHRGGVNYGYTF.